This TCR beta chain was identified during a study of beta chain features in type 1 diabetes (dated by TCRdb to the late 2010s). Context from the whole study: No differences in mean age, gender distribution, total cell number or subset yield were found between patients and healthy donors. Across all samples, roughly 110,000,000 sorted cells were examined, and cell number per subset correlated strongly with RNA yield. The study compared the TCRB repertoires of sorted circulating CD4+ T cell subsets in recently diagnosed type 1 diabetes patients with those in matched healthy donors. Whereas all 30 or so donors provided naive and central memory subsets, regulatory and stem cell-like memory subsets were isolated from just 8 patients and roughly eight healthy donors. General findings and caveats noted by the study authors: The naive, central memory and regulatory TCRB repertoires appeared to resemble one another more closely among patients than among healthy donors. Sequencing cDNA rather than genomic DNA could over-represent highly expressing activated cells, although activation and CD3 levels did not differ between groups. In all four CD4+ subsets, TCRB CDR3 length was moderately but significantly shorter in type 1 diabetes patients. Only small numbers of individuals were included in the HLA sub-analyses, which left unresolved whether HLA type had any influence on TCRB rearrangement. PCR might favor shorter templates, but patient and control samples were amplified and corrected together, so any skew would affect both groups equally. Patients with type 1 diabetes made fewer insertions and deleted more nucleotides at VDJ recombination sites, implying thymic rearrangement abnormalities.

All of the isolated RNA was reverse transcribed with the High Capacity cDNA Reverse Transcription Kit, so expressed TCRB transcripts were sequenced. Naive, central memory and regulatory T cell samples underwent deep immunoSEQ sequencing, averaging roughly 3.4 million total reads per sample. After sorted cells were lysed in RLT buffer, RNA was extracted with DNase-treated RNeasy Micro or Mini kits, with the choice depending on cell number. Each cell subset was processed on its own to prevent cross-contamination, while patient and healthy donor samples were processed together. TCRB sequences were amplified from cDNA with the immunoSEQ multiplex PCR, producing 87-bp fragments spanning the CDR3 region. The amplicons were sequenced using the Illumina HiSeq platform. The paper's processing steps were these. PCR bias was corrected computationally using synthetic template baselines, and reads within Hamming distance 2 were collapsed, with unmergeable singletons discarded. By aligning reads against IMGT, V, D and J genes, CDR3 length, and insertions or deletions at six rearrangement sites were assigned. Clonotype counts were normalized to sorted cell number within each subset before computing true diversity and Gini coefficients with the tcR R package. Repertoire sharing was quantified using the overlap coefficient calculated on TCRB nucleotide sequences. TCRdb obtained this table from immuneACCESS and retained in-frame rearrangements with V and J assigned. These tables miss some clones; where compared with another copy, unresolved V genes account for less than half of the shortfall, and the remainder is unexplained. D and trimming come from the DNA, and the V and J calls and clone size come from that table. This sample holds 150,000 to 160,000 clones; around 10% were observed only once. The ten largest clones take up about 2% of the sample.

From each donor, a single peripheral blood sample of about 116 mL on average was drawn into heparinised tubes. Naive, central memory, regulatory and stem cell-like memory CD4+ T cells were sorted on a BD FACSAria II using a panel including CD45RO, CCR7, CD25, CD127, CD95 and CD27. Every sorted population had a purity above 95%. PBMCs were isolated right away by Lymphoprep density gradient centrifugation and were stained directly, without culture. So that batch effects would be minimized, each experiment stained and sorted samples in pairs, pairing one healthy donor with one patient. Per the germline V gene, MNHEY is the CDR1 and SVGAGI is the CDR2. The CDR3 runs 12 residues from the cysteine to the phenylalanine. Only the CDR3 DNA is retained, 36 bases long and in frame from the first base. V is clipped by 6 bases and J by 4 bases, and the sequence between their germline boundaries is 6 bases long.

This clone showed up just a few times. Which antigen it targets is not known. Per-base qualities were not stored, and no clone one base away is much larger. The TCR sequence derives from a man in his late teens or twenties in good health. Sequenced: central memory CD4+ T cells from blood. Recombination connected TRBV6-5 to TRBJ2-2; no confident D gene assignment can be made. The DNA sequence follows: TGTGCCAGCAGCAGACCCACCGGGGAGCTGTTTTTT. Its protein reads: CASSRPTGELFF.